This TCR beta chain was sequenced for a study of cytomegalovirus exposure and HLA in healthy donors. About the research overall: T cells numbering about 179 million yielded around 120 million unique TCR beta sequences in an earlier analysis.

With 60 Vbeta and 13 Jbeta primers, the PCR was carried out. In the original processing: In a later analysis, around 10 million of 75 million to 90 million unique beta chains occurred in at least two donors. Assay used: immunoSEQ multiplex PCR; TCRdb lists only in-frame clones, some missing. The DNA was the basis for D and trimming; V, J and clone size are from that table. The data hold approximately 77,000 clones, with just over 70% observed a single time. There are 14 residues in the CDR3. Germline-derived CDR1 and CDR2 are ENHRY and SYGVKD. Trimming pared 5 bases from V and 0 bases from J, leaving 10 bases between.

The source is a man aged 55 to 69 in good health and CMV-seropositive. J is TRBJ1-1 and V is TRBV10-3; possibly TRBD1 for D (6 bases). Specimen: PBMCs. CDR3 bases: TGTGCCATCAGTACCAGGGGAATGAACACTGAAGCTTTCTTT. As protein: CAISTRGMNTEAFF.